This T cell receptor (beta chain) was captured by sequencing in a study of blood T cell repertoires in COVID-19 (TCRdb year 2020). The study in broad terms: Samples covering the acute and convalescent phases of COVID-19 were provided by collaborators in the United States, Italy and Spain. A de-identified subject ID, COVID-19 status, age in years and sex were almost always included in the sample metadata. The samples were drawn from two sources: the first 160 participants of the ongoing ImmuneRACE study, and 1,200 or so subjects contributed by 6 global collaborators. The dataset comprised deeply sampled blood TCRbeta repertoires from subjects exposed to, actively infected with, or recovered from COVID-19. The material from the prospective study consisted of cDNA or gDNA derived from T cells, B-cell-depleted T cells, or PBMCs. Where available, HLA class I and class II types were obtained from metadata supplied by the sample provider rather than from assay-based typing. The repertoires were released in a freely available public database meant as a resource for research on the immune response to SARS-CoV-2. Paper-wide results and their limitations: The quantity of clinical and demographic metadata differed by source and by participant and was supplied without curation.

The immunoSEQ Assay, a bias-controlled multiplex PCR, was used to amplify TCRbeta CDR3 regions from genomic DNA. The authors processed their data as follows. Nucleated cell counts per sample were estimated from amplification of reference gene primers within the assay. Sequence reads were collapsed and filtered to measure the absolute abundance of every unique TCRbeta CDR3 rearrangement. For each sample, productive Simpson clonality was calculated as the square root of Simpson's diversity index over productive rearrangements. As stored in TCRdb, this immuneACCESS dataset retains in-frame rearrangements with V and J assigned. A fraction of the clones does not appear; measured against another copy, unresolved V genes explain less than half of the discrepancy, and the remainder lacks a known reason. D and trimming come from the DNA, and the V and J calls and clone size come from that table. This sample holds fewer than 250,000 clones; roughly 90% were observed only once. Roughly 8.4% of the sample is held by the ten biggest clonotypes.

CDR1 and CDR2 (MNHEY, SVGAGI) derive from the germline V gene. Trimmed from V: 5 bases; trimmed from J: 8 bases; junction bases lacking a gene match: 5. Including the terminal cysteine and phenylalanine, the CDR3 comprises 14 residues. The DNA shown is the 42-base CDR3, in frame from base 1. Participants in the prospective study were aged roughly 18 to 95 years, lived in 20 to 25 United States geographic areas, and enrolled through a virtual design. In the prospective study, cohorts were assigned on the basis of participant-reported clinical history obtained from a screening survey and a study questionnaire. ImmuneRACE Cohort 3 recovered participants were defined by two consecutive negative NP/OP PCR tests, healthcare professional clearance, or symptom resolution. In the prospective study, whole blood, serum and a nasopharyngeal or oropharyngeal swab were collected from each participant by mobile phlebotomists. Prospective study participants could optionally give additional blood draws and questionnaires over an approximately two-month period. Blood samples from the prospective study were shipped frozen or at room temperature prior to DNA extraction.

As regards this clone: Its antigen is still unknown. Nothing much larger sits one base from this clone, and base qualities are not available.

Recombination linked TRBV6-5 to TRBJ1-6, with 8 middle bases fitting TRBD1. The sequencing input was PBMCs or T cells enriched from blood (not recorded which). This receptor was taken from a young woman who had recovered from COVID-19. At the DNA level, the sequence is TGTGCCAGCAGTCCGGGACAGGTTTATTCACCCCTCCACTTT. Its translation is CASSPGQVYSPLHF.